This passage covers 31 T cell receptor beta chains from one sample sequenced in a study of graft-versus-host responses after intestinal transplantation. Graft samples were processed, releasing intraepithelial and lamina propria lymphocytes. TCRdb keeps only in-frame clones here, not all; method: immunoSEQ multiplex PCR. Of about 37,000 clones in the sample, around 90% are singletons; the top ten hold over 15%. The specimen was ileum tissue, collected more than 200 days after intestinal transplant. These receptors were taken from a human patient who received an intestinal transplant, so some T cells may come from the graft donor.

This clone appeared a single time. The chain is built from TRBV4-1 and TRBJ2-7; TRBD1 matches 7 bases. This CDR3 spans 15 amino acids. Germline CDR1 is MGHRA and CDR2 is YSYEKL. V shed 5 bases, J shed 2 bases, and the junction held 9 bases outside the gene matches. In DNA form, the CDR3 reads TGCGCCAGCAGCACACCCGGGACAGAGACCTACGAGCAGTACTTC. Translation gives CASSTPGTETYEQYF.

This chain connects TRBV5-1 to TRBJ2-2; TRBD2 matches at 7 bases. The CDR3 covers 13 residues. Germline V gene sequence: CDR1 SGHRS, CDR2 YFSETQ. The ends lost 4 bases at V and 6 bases at J; junction bases unmatched: 3. CDR3 DNA sequence: TGCGCCAGCAGCGGACTAGTCCCCGGGGAGCTGTTTTTT. Protein product: CASSGLVPGELFF. Combining the CDR3 with reference TRBV5-1 and TRBJ2-2 gives the whole variable domain KAGVTQTPRYLIKTRGQQVTLSCSPISGHRSVSWYQQTPGQGLQFLFEYFSETQRNKGNFPGRFSGRQFSNSRSEMNVSTLELGDSALYLCASSGLVPGELFFGEGSRLTVL.

This clone was found a few times. V gene TRBV7-9 combines with J gene TRBJ2-5; a weak D match, TRBD1 (8 bases). Germline V lookup: CDR1 SEHNR, CDR2 FQNEAQ (reference sequence). Trimming stripped 7 bases from V and 2 bases from J, with 20 bases between. The CDR3 consists of 16 residues. The CDR3 loop reads CASNQLRGDRQETQYF. In DNA, the CDR3 is TGTGCCAGCAACCAACTCCGGGGGGACAGGCAAGAGACCCAGTACTTC.

V usage is TRBV9 and J usage is TRBJ2-3; D is perhaps TRBD1 or TRBD2 (7 bases each). The V and J ends lost 4 bases and 4 bases respectively, with 19 bases between them. CDR1 is SGDLS, CDR2 YYNGEE, per germline. The CDR3 has 16 residues. CDR3 protein: CASSLRQGGRPDTQYF. The CDR3, as DNA: TGTGCCAGCAGCTTGCGACAGGGAGGGCGACCAGATACGCAGTATTTT.

The gene calls are TRBV15 and TRBJ2-6; TRBD2 agrees at 8 bases. The germline V gene has CDR1 LNHNV and CDR2 YYDKDF (reference sequence). The junction had 5 bases not matched to a gene; V was cut back by 7 bases and J by 0 bases. The CDR3 is made up of 16 amino acids. The CDR3 bases are TGTGCCACCAAAGCGGGGGCCCTCTCTGGGGCCAACGTCCTGACTTTC. It specifies CATKAGALSGANVLTF.

The chain couples TRBV5-1 to TRBJ2-7, with 9 bases identical to TRBD1. V lost 4 bases and J lost 4; bases outside the gene matches: 3. The germline V gene encodes CDR1 SGHRS and CDR2 YFSETQ. The CDR3 is made up of 13 amino acids. CDR3 DNA: TGCGCCAGCAGCACCGGACAGGGGTACGAGCAGTACTTC. This gives the protein CASSTGQGYEQYF.

The chain uses TRBV7-2 and TRBJ2-7; no clear D gene. The V and J ends lost 5 bases and 7 bases respectively, with 12 bases between them. The CDR3 has 12 amino acids. Germline CDR1 reads SGHTA; CDR2 reads FQGNSA. CDR3 region: CASSPRAGEQYF. The CDR3 region has the DNA TGTGCCAGCAGCCCGCGCGCCGGGGAGCAGTACTTC.

This clone was seen just once. The rearrangement joins TRBV18 to TRBJ1-1, with D unclear. Germline assignment: CDR1 KGHSH and CDR2 LQKENI. The CDR3 covers 11 residues. V lost 6 bases and J lost 6, with 8 bases in between. The CDR3 DNA reads TGTGCCAGCTCCCCGGGTTCTGAAGCTTTCTTT. It codes for CASSPGSEAFF.

This sequence joins TRBV7-6 and TRBJ2-1; D might be TRBD2 (5 bases). The CDR3 covers 16 residues. Germline assignment: CDR1 SGHVS and CDR2 FNYEAQ. The ends were cut back, 5 bases at V and 0 bases at J, with 14 bases in the middle. The CDR3 spells CASSRDAISSYNEQFF. The CDR3 region has the DNA TGTGCCAGCAGCCGGGATGCGATAAGCTCCTACAATGAGCAGTTCTTC. Using reference TRBV7-6 and TRBJ2-1 for the parts outside the CDR3, the full variable domain is GAGVSQSPRYKVTKRGQDVALRCDPISGHVSLYWYRQALGQGPEFLTYFNYEAQQDKSGLPNDRFSAERPEGSISTLTIQRTEQRDSAMYRCASSRDAISSYNEQFFGPGTRLTVL.

The genes are TRBV29-1 and TRBJ2-2; D possibly corresponds to TRBD2 (5 bases). V was shortened by 7 bases and J by 2 bases, with 11 bases between the two germline ends. In germline, CDR1 is SQVTM, CDR2 ANQGSEA. This CDR3 has 13 amino acids. Here the CDR3 DNA reads TGCAGCGGAGTTAGCGCAAACACCGGGGAGCTGTTTTTT. Amino acids: CSGVSANTGELFF.

The V call is TRBV5-6, the J call TRBJ2-3, with D unresolved. Germline V gene lookup returns CDR1 SGHDT and CDR2 YYEEEE. CDR3 size: 11 residues. V dropped 5 bases and J dropped 6 bases, with 7 bases sitting between them. CDR3 amino acids: CASRRTDTQYF. The CDR3 DNA follows: TGTGCCAGCAGGCGGACGGATACGCAGTATTTT.

This clone was seen a single time. J is TRBJ2-7 and V is TRBV5-1, with 9 bases that match TRBD1. Per the germline V gene, CDR1 is SGHRS and CDR2 is YFSETQ. CDR3 size: 15 residues. V gave up 1 base and J gave up 1 base; unmatched junction bases: 3. CDR3 bases: TGCGCCAGCAGCTTGTGGACAGGGGATTCCTACGAGCAGTACTTC. It specifies CASSLWTGDSYEQYF.

V and J are TRBV5-4 and TRBJ2-5; D might be TRBD1 or TRBD2, each matching 5 bases. Trimming removed 7 bases from V and 0 bases from J, with 13 bases in between. This CDR3 region has 14 residues. Germline CDR1 reads SGHNT; CDR2 reads YYREEE (reference sequence). The chain's CDR3 is CASAPGRDQETQYF. CDR3 coding DNA: TGTGCCAGCGCCCCGGGACGGGACCAAGAGACCCAGTACTTC.

This sequence joins TRBV29-1 and TRBJ2-5; no reliable D call. CDR1 is SQVTM and CDR2 is ANQGSEA in the germline V gene. V was trimmed by 6 bases and J by 4 bases, leaving 21 bases between them. CDR3 length equals 15 residues. The CDR3 sequence is CSVQSPGALGETQYF. The CDR3, as DNA: TGCAGCGTCCAAAGCCCGGGCGCCTTAGGAGAGACCCAGTACTTC. Together with reference TRBV29-1 and TRBJ2-5, the CDR3 gives the full variable domain: SAVISQKPSRDICQRGTSLTIQCQVDSQVTMMFWYRQQPGQSLTLIATANQGSEATYESGFVIDKFPISRPNLTFSTLTVSNMSPEDSSIYLCSVQSPGALGETQYFGPGTRLLVL.

V gene TRBV4-1 combines with J gene TRBJ1-5; 7 nucleotides agree with TRBD1. Germline CDR1 reads MGHRA; CDR2 reads YSYEKL. After removal of 4 bases from V and 1 base from J, the junction contained 4 bases not matched to a gene. The CDR3 extends over 15 amino acids. The CDR3 loop reads CASSPTGSSNQPQHF. The CDR3 DNA follows: TGCGCCAGCAGCCCGACAGGGTCAAGCAATCAGCCCCAGCATTTT.

This clone is deemed medium-sized. V and J are TRBV2 and TRBJ2-7; TRBD2 aligns across 8 bases. CDR3 length: 13 amino acids. With 9 bases clipped from V and 5 bases from J, the junction kept 9 bases outside the gene matches. Germline values: CDR1 SNHLY, CDR2 FYNNEI. The CDR3 nucleotides are TGTGCCAGGCGGGAGGTGGGGGACGACGAGCAGTACTTC. Its translation is CARREVGDDEQYF.

This rearrangement joins TRBV11-2 to TRBJ2-5, with no clear D. Germline assignment: CDR1 SGHAT and CDR2 FQNNGV. V lost 6 bases and J 1 base, leaving 9 bases between the germline ends. The CDR3 contains 13 residues. The CDR3 loop is CASSPQVQETQYF. CDR3 coding DNA: TGTGCCAGCAGTCCGCAGGTCCAAGAGACCCAGTACTTC.

The chain links TRBV28 to TRBJ2-1; possibly TRBD2 for D (6 bases). Germline V gene sequence: CDR1 MDHEN, CDR2 SYDVKM. Between the trimmed V and J ends, which lost 6 bases and 3 bases, there was a span of 18 bases. CDR3 length: 16 residues. The CDR3 coding sequence is TGTGCCAGCAGCCAGGCGGGGATTCCCCTCTACAATGAGCAGTTCTTC. Encoded protein: CASSQAGIPLYNEQFF.

The rearrangement links TRBV5-1 to TRBJ1-6; 10 bases line up with TRBD1. Germline values: CDR1 SGHRS, CDR2 YFSETQ. This CDR3 is 17 amino acids long. V was clipped by 2 bases and J by 11 bases; unmatched bases: 13. CDR3 loop: CASSFGTRDRGYPPLHF. The CDR3 DNA follows: TGCGCCAGCAGCTTTGGAACGCGGGACAGGGGTTATCCACCCCTCCACTTT.

Only a few counts were recorded for this clone. The rearrangement links TRBV5-1 to TRBJ2-7, with a possible D match to TRBD2 (5 bases). The CDR3 has 12 amino acids. The germline V gene has CDR1 SGHRS and CDR2 YFSETQ. V was shortened by 0 bases and J by 6 bases, with 7 bases between the two germline ends. CDR3 DNA sequence: TGCGCCAGCAGCTTGGAAGGAGGCGAGCAGTACTTC. This sequence encodes CASSLEGGEQYF.

In this sample, this clone turned up a few times. V gene TRBV5-1 combines with J gene TRBJ2-3; perhaps TRBD2 as D (6 bases). The CDR3 loop spans 14 amino acids. The V end lost 0 bases, the J end lost 6 bases, and 11 bases lay between the germline ends. The germline V gene encodes CDR1 SGHRS and CDR2 YFSETQ. In DNA form, the CDR3 reads TGCGCCAGCAGCTTGGTTCTGGGGAGGGATACGCAGTATTTT. It specifies CASSLVLGRDTQYF.

This chain connects TRBV5-1 to TRBJ1-1; D is ambiguous. From germline, CDR1 is SGHRS and CDR2 YFSETQ. This CDR3 spans 13 amino acids. V lost 5 bases to trimming and J lost 1 base, with 9 bases between them. The CDR3 DNA reads TGCGCCAGCAGGCCTCTAACGAACACTGAAGCTTTCTTT. This translates into CASRPLTNTEAFF.

This chain uses TRBV30 with TRBJ1-5, with a weak D call TRBD1 (5 bases). The V gene's germline CDR1 is GTSNPN and CDR2 SVGIG (reference sequence). V dropped 4 bases and J dropped 0 bases, with 19 bases sitting between them. This CDR3 contains 17 residues. CDR3 sequence (DNA): TGTGCCTGGACCCGAGCGGGCAGGGCATATAGCAATCAGCCCCAGCATTTT. Protein product: CAWTRAGRAYSNQPQHF.

This rearrangement joins TRBV6-5 to TRBJ2-6, with D perhaps TRBD1 or TRBD2 (5 bases each). The CDR3 spans 13 residues. The germline V gene has CDR1 MNHEY and CDR2 SVGAGI. V lost 0 bases to trimming and J lost 9 bases, with 6 bases between them. CDR3 in DNA: TGTGCCAGCAGTTACTCGAGGGGCAACGTCCTGACTTTC. Its translation is CASSYSRGNVLTF.

The chain combines TRBV5-1 with TRBJ1-3; the match to TRBD1 covers 7 bases. CDR3 length: 15 residues. V gave up 0 bases and J gave up 4 bases; unmatched junction bases: 4. Germline V gene lookup returns CDR1 SGHRS and CDR2 YFSETQ. The CDR3 loop reads CASSLGQGTGNTIYF. The DNA for the CDR3 is TGCGCCAGCAGCTTGGGACAGGGCACCGGAAACACCATATATTTT.

The rearrangement joins TRBV2 to TRBJ1-5; 9 bases are shared with TRBD1. This CDR3 is 13 amino acids long. CDR1 and CDR2 from the germline V gene are SNHLY and FYNNEI. V dropped 6 bases and J dropped 5; count of bases not matched to a gene: 2. CDR3 nucleotides: TGTGCCAGCAGGGGACAGGGACATCAGCCCCAGCATTTT. Encoded protein: CASRGQGHQPQHF.

This clone was observed once. This chain uses TRBV27 with TRBJ2-7; 7 nucleotides line up with TRBD1. Germline loops: CDR1 MNHEY, CDR2 SMNVEV (reference sequence). The J segment lost 2 bases and the V segment lost 5 bases, leaving 6 bases of the junction unmatched. The CDR3 extends over 14 amino acids. CDR3 amino acids: CASSLGTAPYEQYF. In DNA, the CDR3 is TGTGCCAGCAGTCTCGGGACAGCCCCCTACGAGCAGTACTTC.

The gene calls are TRBV9 and TRBJ2-7; 10 bases fit TRBD1. The length of the CDR3 is 13 residues. CDR1 is SGDLS and CDR2 is YYNGEE in the germline V gene. Trimming at V came to 8 bases and at J to 3 bases, leaving 5 bases not matched to a gene. The CDR3 here is CARRRDRGYEQYF. The DNA for the CDR3 is TGTGCCAGGAGGCGGGACAGGGGCTACGAGCAGTACTTC.

CDR3 sequence: CASSPGSPRDSRGETSYEQYF. CDR3 DNA: TGTGCCAGCAGTCCCGGAAGCCCTCGGGACTCAAGGGGGGAAACCTCCTACGAGCAGTACTTC. The chain is built from TRBV27 and TRBJ2-7; either TRBD1 or TRBD2 may supply D (6 bases each). CDR3 length: 21 residues. CDR1 and CDR2 (germline): MNHEY, SMNVEV (reference sequence). The V end lost 5 bases, the J end lost 0 bases, and 32 bases lay between the germline ends.

The V call is TRBV5-1, the J call TRBJ1-4; TRBD1 agrees at 9 bases. The CDR3 is made up of 14 amino acids. Germline values: CDR1 SGHRS, CDR2 YFSETQ. V lost 4 bases to trimming and J lost 5 bases; unmatched junction nucleotides: 3. The CDR3 nucleotides read TGCGCCAGCAGCCCCGGGACAGGGAATGAAAAACTGTTTTTT. Amino acid sequence: CASSPGTGNEKLFF.

This clone was detected once. CDR3 nucleotide sequence: TGCGCCAGCACCCTCACAGGGGGCCAAGCTTTCTTT. This translates into CASTLTGGQAFF. V and J are TRBV10-2 and TRBJ1-1, with 9 bases that match TRBD1. Losses at the gene ends were 7 bases for V and 9 bases for J; bases not matched to a gene: 6. There are 12 residues in the CDR3. Germline lookup yields CDR1 WSHSY and CDR2 SAAADI.